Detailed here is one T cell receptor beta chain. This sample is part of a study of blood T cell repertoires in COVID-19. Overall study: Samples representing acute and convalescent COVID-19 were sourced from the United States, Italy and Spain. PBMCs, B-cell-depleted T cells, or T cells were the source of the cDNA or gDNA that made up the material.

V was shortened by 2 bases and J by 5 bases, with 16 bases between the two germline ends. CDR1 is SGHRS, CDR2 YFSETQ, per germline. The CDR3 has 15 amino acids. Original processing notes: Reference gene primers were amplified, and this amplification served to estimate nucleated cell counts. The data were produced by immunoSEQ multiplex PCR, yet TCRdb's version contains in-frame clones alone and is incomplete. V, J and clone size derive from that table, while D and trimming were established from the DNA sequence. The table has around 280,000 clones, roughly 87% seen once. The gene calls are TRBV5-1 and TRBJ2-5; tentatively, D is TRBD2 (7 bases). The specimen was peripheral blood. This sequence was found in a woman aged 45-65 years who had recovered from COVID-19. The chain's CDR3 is CASSFISGGGETQYF. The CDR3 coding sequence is TGCGCCAGCAGCTTCATCTCGGGCGGGGGCGAGACCCAGTACTTC.